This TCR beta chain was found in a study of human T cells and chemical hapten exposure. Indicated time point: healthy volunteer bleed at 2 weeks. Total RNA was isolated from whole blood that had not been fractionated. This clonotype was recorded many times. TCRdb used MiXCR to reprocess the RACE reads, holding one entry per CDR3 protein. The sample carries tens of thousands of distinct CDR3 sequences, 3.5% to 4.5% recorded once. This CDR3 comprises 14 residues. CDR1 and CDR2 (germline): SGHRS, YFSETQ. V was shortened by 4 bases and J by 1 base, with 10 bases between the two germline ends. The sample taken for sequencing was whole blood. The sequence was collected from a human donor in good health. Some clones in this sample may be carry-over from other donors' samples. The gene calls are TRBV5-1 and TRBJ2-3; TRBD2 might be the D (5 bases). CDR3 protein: CASSPLGGTDTQYF. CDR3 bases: TGCGCCAGCAGCCCGCTCGGGGGCACAGATACGCAGTATTTT.